This entry lists 4 T cell receptor beta chains sequenced from one sample in a study of cytomegalovirus exposure and HLA in healthy donors listed by TCRdb under 2017. Library creation used the immunoSEQ multiplex PCR assay. For the multiplex PCR, a mixture combining 60 forward primers for TCR Vbeta segments and 13 reverse primers for TCR Jbeta segments was used. Sourced from immuneACCESS, this table was stored by TCRdb with only in-frame sequences that have V and J called. A share of the clones is absent; for the studies checked, an unresolved V gene accounts for under half, and the remainder has no known explanation. The sample table holds about 170,000 clones, of which roughly 82% were seen once. The leading ten clones occupy under 3% of the sample. Sequenced sample: PBMCs. The receptor set was obtained from a woman between 50 and 59 years old in good health and CMV-seropositive.

The chain recombines TRBV2 with TRBJ2-2, with D possibly being TRBD2 (7 bases). Trimming left V 8 bases short and J 0 bases short, with 10 bases between. This CDR3 contains 14 residues. CDR1 is SNHLY and CDR2 is FYNNEI in the germline V gene. The CDR3 nucleotides are TGTGCCAGCTGGCGGGGGCCGAACACCGGGGAGCTGTTTTTT. Translation gives CASWRGPNTGELFF.

The rearrangement joins TRBV7-6 to TRBJ1-3; TRBD1 matches at 9 bases. CDR3 size: 17 residues. Germline-derived CDR1 and CDR2 are SGHVS and FNYEAQ. V lost 0 bases to trimming and J lost 3 bases; unmatched junction nucleotides: 6. The DNA for the CDR3 is TGTGCCAGCAGCTTAGCACCGACAGGGGGGCTTGGAAACACCATATATTTT. This gives the protein CASSLAPTGGLGNTIYF.

V gene TRBV6-5 combines with J gene TRBJ2-5; a weak D match, TRBD2 (5 bases). V was clipped by 0 bases and J by 5 bases, with 7 bases between them. The CDR3 has 13 residues. The germline gives CDR1 MNHEY, CDR2 SVGAGI. CDR3 in DNA: TGTGCCAGCAGTTACTCAAGAGGGGAGACCCAGTACTTC. This sequence encodes CASSYSRGETQYF.

The V gene is TRBV7-7, the J gene TRBJ1-5, with TRBD1 matching over 10 bases. The CDR3 is made up of 15 amino acids. Germline assignment: CDR1 SSHAT and CDR2 FNYEAQ (reference sequence). Trimming removed 5 bases from V and 2 bases from J; junction bases left unmatched: 3. The CDR3 DNA reads TGTGCCAGCAGCCACGGGACAGGGGGCAATCAGCCCCAGCATTTT. This translates into CASSHGTGGNQPQHF.